Here is one T cell receptor beta chain with its context. Its antigen remains unknown. As part of sample collection, lesional scalp punch biopsies and peripheral blood were taken from alopecia areata patients. Investigators sorted PBMCs to obtain both CD4+ and CD8+ T cells. RNA extraction and reverse transcription yielded cDNA as sequencing template. Sequencing used immunoSEQ multiplex PCR; TCRdb keeps in-frame clones, though not all of them. The table has 65,000 to 90,000 clones, about 51% seen once. This CDR3 comprises 13 residues. CDR1 is SGHDN and CDR2 is FVKESK in the germline V gene. V lost 4 bases and J lost 6, with 13 bases in between. These data come from a study of CD8+ T cells in alopecia areata. Study observations and caveats: Normal-skin resident alphabeta T cells also appear among scalp sample sequences. Relative to normal scalp, lesional scalp, especially alopecia totalis/universalis, showed higher clonality.

The sample taken for sequencing was NKG2D-high CD8+ T cells sorted from blood. This TCR came from a human donor with alopecia areata. The chain combines TRBV14 with TRBJ2-7; weak D call: TRBD1 (5 bases). The CDR3 is CASSLTSGSEQYF. The CDR3 DNA reads as TGTGCCAGCAGCCTTACCTCAGGGTCCGAGCAGTACTTC.